This paragraph reports one T cell receptor beta chain. This clone was seen more than once but under ten times. Its antigen specificity is not known. No per-base quality is available; no much larger clone lies one base away. Preparation of the library involved the immunoSEQ multiplex PCR assay. Not all clones reach the TCRdb copy of this immuneACCESS table, which keeps in-frame sequences only. Checked studies attribute under half of the gap to unresolved V genes and leave the rest unexplained. The sample has some 34,000 clones on record, approximately 92% of them singletons. Under 4% of the sample goes to the ten largest clones. The data were obtained in a study of chemoradiotherapy in HPV16-positive cancers (dated 2022 in TCRdb). About the investigation overall: Functional T-cell assays on cells from a couple of HPV16-positive patients defined candidate HPV-specific T-cell clones and common TCR motifs. The study asked whether T-cell immunity to the HPV oncoproteins E6 and E7 changes during chemoradiotherapy and whether this immunity affects survival. The candidate HPV-specific TCRs and motifs were then tracked in TCR repertoires from about 93 patients with HPV-related cancers. Findings and caveats that apply to the study as a whole: Among HPV16-positive patients, expansion of HPV-responsive T cells during chemoradiotherapy was associated with better recurrence-free survival. The survival association was reported for HPV16-positive patients, and the functional definition of HPV-specific T cells was derived from only a couple of HPV16-positive patients. Expansion of candidate HPV-specific clones and E7-related TCR motifs was observed in the tumor microenvironment during treatment, whereas no such expansion was observed for non-HPV-specific T cells.

Measured from the cysteine to the phenylalanine, the CDR3 is 16 residues long. Just the 48-base CDR3 DNA is kept, in frame starting at base 1. For CDR1 and CDR2, the germline V gene lists MGHRA and YSYEKL. V and J are trimmed by 4 bases and 2 bases, and the gene matches miss 5 bases of the junction. Repertoires were sampled repeatedly over the course of chemoradiotherapy so that clonal expansion in the tumor microenvironment could be followed. Here the sequenced sample was blood, taken from a patient who underwent chemoradiotherapy. This receptor was identified in a human donor with HPV-associated anogenital cancer. The chain was built from TRBV4-1 and TRBJ1-6; 7 bases in the middle match TRBD1. The sequence in DNA is TGCGCCAGCAGCCCCAGGACAGGTACCTATAATTCACCCCTCCACTTT. Its protein product is CASSPRTGTYNSPLHF.